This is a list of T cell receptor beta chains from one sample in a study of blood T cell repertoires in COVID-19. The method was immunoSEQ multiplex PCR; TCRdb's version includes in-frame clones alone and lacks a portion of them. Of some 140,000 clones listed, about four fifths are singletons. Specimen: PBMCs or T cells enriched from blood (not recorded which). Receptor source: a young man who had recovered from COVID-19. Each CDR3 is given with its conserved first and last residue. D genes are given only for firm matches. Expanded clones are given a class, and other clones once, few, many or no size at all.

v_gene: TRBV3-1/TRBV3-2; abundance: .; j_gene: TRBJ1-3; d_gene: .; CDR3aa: CASSQEALGSMSSGNTIYF; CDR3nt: TGTGCCAGCAGCCAAGAGGCCCTGGGGAGCATGAGCTCTGGAAACACCATATATTTT
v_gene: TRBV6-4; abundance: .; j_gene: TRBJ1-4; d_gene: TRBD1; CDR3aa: CASSARGTGDEKLFF; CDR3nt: TGTGCCAGCAGTGCCCGGGGGACAGGGGATGAAAAACTGTTTTTT
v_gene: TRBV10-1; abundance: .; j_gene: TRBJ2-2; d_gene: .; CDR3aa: CASSEFGLGRAGELFF; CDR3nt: TGCGCCAGCAGTGAGTTCGGACTGGGCCGGGCCGGGGAGCTGTTTTTT
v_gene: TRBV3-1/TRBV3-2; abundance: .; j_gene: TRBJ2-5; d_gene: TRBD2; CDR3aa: CASSQGLQGRLAGVVKETQYF; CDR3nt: TGTGCCAGCAGCCAAGGCCTACAGGGACGGCTAGCGGGAGTGGTTAAAGAGACCCAGTACTTC
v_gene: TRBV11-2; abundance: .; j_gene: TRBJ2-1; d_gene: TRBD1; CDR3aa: CASSLALGDSSYNEQFF; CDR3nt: TGTGCCAGCAGCTTAGCCTTGGGGGACAGCTCCTACAATGAGCAGTTCTTC
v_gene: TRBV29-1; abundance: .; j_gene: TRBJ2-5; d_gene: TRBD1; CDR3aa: CSVESGRTGGETQYF; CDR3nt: TGCAGCGTTGAATCCGGGCGGACAGGGGGAGAGACCCAGTACTTC
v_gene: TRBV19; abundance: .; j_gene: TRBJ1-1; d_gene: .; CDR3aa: CASSLGRGTEAFF; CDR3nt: TGTGCCAGTAGTTTAGGGCGCGGCACTGAAGCTTTCTTT
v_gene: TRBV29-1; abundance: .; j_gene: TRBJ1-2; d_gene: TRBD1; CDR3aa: CSVPGQGFYGYTF; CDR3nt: TGCAGCGTCCCGGGACAGGGGTTCTATGGCTACACCTTC
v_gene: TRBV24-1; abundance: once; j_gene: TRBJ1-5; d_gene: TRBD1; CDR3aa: CATPGTGFYSNQPQHF; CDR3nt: TGTGCCACCCCCGGGACAGGCTTCTATAGCAATCAGCCCCAGCATTTT
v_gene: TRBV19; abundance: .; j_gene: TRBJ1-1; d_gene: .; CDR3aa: CASSIKNRNTEAFF; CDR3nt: TGTGCCAGTAGTATCAAAAACAGGAACACTGAAGCTTTCTTT
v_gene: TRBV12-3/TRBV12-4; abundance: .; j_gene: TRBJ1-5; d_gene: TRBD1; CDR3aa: CASSGGTDQPQHF; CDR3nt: TGTGCCAGCAGTGGAGGGACAGATCAGCCCCAGCATTTT
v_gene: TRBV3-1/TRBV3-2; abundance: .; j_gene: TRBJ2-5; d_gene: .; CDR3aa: CASSQGDYTETQYF; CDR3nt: TGTGCCAGCAGCCAGGGAGACTACACGGAGACCCAGTACTTC
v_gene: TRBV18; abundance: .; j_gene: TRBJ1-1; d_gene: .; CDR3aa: CASSPIGGMNTEAFF; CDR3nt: TGTGCCAGCTCACCAATTGGGGGCATGAACACTGAAGCTTTCTTT
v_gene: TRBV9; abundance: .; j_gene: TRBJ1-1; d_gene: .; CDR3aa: CASSVGAGEGAEAFF; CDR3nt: TGTGCCAGCAGCGTAGGGGCAGGGGAAGGGGCTGAAGCTTTCTTT
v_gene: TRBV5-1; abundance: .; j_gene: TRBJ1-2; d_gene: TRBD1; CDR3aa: CASSLEAGGNYGYTF; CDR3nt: TGCGCCAGCAGCTTGGAGGCAGGGGGGAACTATGGCTACACCTTC
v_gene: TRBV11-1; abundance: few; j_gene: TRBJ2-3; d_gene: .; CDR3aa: CASSFGGADTQYF; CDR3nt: TGTGCCAGCAGTTTTGGAGGGGCAGATACGCAGTATTTT
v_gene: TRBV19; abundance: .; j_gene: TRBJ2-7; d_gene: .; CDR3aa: CASSLRGTYEQYF; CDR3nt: TGTGCCAGTAGTTTACGGGGAACCTACGAGCAGTACTTC
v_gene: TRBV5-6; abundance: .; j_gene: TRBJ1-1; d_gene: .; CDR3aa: CASNRVNTEAFF; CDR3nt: TGTGCCAGCAACAGGGTGAACACTGAAGCTTTCTTT
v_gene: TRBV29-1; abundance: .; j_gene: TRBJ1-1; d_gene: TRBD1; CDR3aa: CSVDWEGTGFAAEAFF; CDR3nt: TGCAGCGTTGATTGGGAGGGGACAGGGTTTGCCGCTGAAGCTTTCTTT
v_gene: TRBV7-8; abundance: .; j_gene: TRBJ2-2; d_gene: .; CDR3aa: CASSPEATGLTGELFF; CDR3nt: TGTGCCAGCAGCCCCGAGGCGACAGGACTCACCGGGGAGCTGTTTTTT
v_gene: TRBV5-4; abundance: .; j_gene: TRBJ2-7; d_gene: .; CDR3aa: CASSLGVSYEQYF; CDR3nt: TGTGCCAGCAGCTTGGGAGTTTCCTACGAGCAGTACTTC
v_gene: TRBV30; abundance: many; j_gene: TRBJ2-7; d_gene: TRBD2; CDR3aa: CAWSGGTSGSYEQYF; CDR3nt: TGTGCCTGGAGTGGGGGGACTAGCGGGAGCTACGAGCAGTACTTC
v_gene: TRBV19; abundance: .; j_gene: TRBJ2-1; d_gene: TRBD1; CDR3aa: CASSRDSSNNEQFF; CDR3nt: TGTGCCAGTAGCCGGGACAGCAGTAACAATGAGCAGTTCTTC
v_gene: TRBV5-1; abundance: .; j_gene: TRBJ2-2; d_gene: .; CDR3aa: CASSLGRTANTGELFF; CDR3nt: TGCGCCAGCAGCTTGGGAAGGACAGCGAACACCGGGGAGCTGTTTTTT
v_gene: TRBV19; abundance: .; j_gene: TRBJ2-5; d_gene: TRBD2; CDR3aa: CASSMGLAGGFYETQYF; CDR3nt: TGTGCCAGTAGTATGGGACTAGCGGGGGGATTTTATGAGACCCAGTACTTC
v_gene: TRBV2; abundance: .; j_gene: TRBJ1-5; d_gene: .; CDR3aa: CASSEAPGARNQPQHF; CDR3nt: TGTGCCAGCAGTGAAGCTCCTGGGGCTCGCAATCAGCCCCAGCATTTT
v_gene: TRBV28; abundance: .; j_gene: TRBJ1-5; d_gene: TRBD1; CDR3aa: CASSLYYLGQDNQPQHF; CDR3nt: TGTGCCAGCAGTTTATATTACTTGGGACAGGACAATCAGCCCCAGCATTTT
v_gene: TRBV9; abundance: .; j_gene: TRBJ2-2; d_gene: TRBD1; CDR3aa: CASSRGQGADGELFF; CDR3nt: TGTGCCAGCAGCCGGGGACAGGGGGCTGACGGGGAGCTGTTTTTT
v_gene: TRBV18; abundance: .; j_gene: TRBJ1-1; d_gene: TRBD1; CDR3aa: CASSTTGGDTEAFF; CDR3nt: TGTGCCAGCTCAACAACAGGGGGAGACACTGAAGCTTTCTTT
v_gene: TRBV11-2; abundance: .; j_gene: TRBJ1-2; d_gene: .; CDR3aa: CASSPETGRSYGYTF; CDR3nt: TGTGCCAGCAGCCCGGAGACAGGCCGGAGCTATGGCTACACCTTC
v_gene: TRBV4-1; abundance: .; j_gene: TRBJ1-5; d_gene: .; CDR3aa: CASSQGSQGSNQPQHF; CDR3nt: TGCGCCAGCAGCCAAGGGAGTCAGGGTAGCAATCAGCCCCAGCATTTT
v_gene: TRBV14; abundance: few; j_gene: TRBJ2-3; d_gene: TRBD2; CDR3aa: CASSQTSGRLSGTDTQYF; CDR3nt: TGTGCCAGCAGTCAGACTAGCGGGAGATTGTCAGGGACAGATACGCAGTATTTT
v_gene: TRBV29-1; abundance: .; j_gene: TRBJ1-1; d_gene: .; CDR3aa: CSVELKMNTEAFF; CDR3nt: TGCAGCGTTGAGCTAAAGATGAACACTGAAGCTTTCTTT
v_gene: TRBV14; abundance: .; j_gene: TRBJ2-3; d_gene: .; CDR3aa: CASSQTRTAGTDTQYF; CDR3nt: TGTGCCAGCAGCCAGACCAGGACTGCGGGCACAGATACGCAGTATTTT
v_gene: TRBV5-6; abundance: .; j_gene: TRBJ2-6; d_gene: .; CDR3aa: CASSLERAGANVLTF; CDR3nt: TGTGCCAGCAGCTTGGAGAGGGCCGGGGCCAACGTCCTGACTTTC
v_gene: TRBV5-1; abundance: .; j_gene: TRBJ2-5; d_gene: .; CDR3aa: CASSSSPTGQETQYF; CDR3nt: TGCGCCAGCAGTTCTTCCCCGACAGGCCAAGAGACCCAGTACTTC
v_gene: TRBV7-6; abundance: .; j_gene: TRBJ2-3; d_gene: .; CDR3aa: CASSRGLNTDTQYF; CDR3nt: TGTGCCAGCAGCCGTGGACTTAACACAGATACGCAGTATTTT
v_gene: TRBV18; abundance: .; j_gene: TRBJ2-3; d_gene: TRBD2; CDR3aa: CASSPYNVAGALTDTQYF; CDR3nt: TGTGCCAGCTCACCCTATAATGTAGCGGGGGCCCTAACAGATACGCAGTATTTT
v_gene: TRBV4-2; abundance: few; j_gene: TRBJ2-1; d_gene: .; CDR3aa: CASSQGETSGEQFF; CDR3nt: TGTGCCAGCAGCCAAGGAGAGACTAGTGGGGAGCAGTTCTTC